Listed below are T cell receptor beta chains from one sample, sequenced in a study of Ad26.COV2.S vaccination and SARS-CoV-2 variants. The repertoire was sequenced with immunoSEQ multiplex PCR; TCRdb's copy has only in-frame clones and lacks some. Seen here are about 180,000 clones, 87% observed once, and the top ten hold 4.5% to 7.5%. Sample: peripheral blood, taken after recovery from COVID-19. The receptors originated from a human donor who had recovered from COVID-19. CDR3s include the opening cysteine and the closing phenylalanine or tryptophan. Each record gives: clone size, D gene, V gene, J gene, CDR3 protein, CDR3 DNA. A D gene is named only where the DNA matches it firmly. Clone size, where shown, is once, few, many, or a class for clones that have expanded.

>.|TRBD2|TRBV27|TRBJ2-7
CASSLSGLAGIWYEQYF
TGTGCCAGCAGTTTATCGGGACTAGCGGGGATCTGGTACGAGCAGTACTTC
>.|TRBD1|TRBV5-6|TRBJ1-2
CASSSGTGAWGYTF
TGTGCCAGCAGCTCGGGAACAGGGGCCTGGGGCTACACCTTC
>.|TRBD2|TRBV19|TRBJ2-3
CASSIGGGPNTQYF
TGTGCCAGTAGTATTGGGGGAGGGCCTAATACGCAGTATTTT
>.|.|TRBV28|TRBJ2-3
CASREGSHRDTQYF
TGTGCCAGTAGAGAGGGGTCCCATCGGGATACGCAGTATTTT
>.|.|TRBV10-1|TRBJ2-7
CASSEYRVMPYEQYF
TGCGCCAGCAGTGAGTACAGGGTTATGCCCTACGAGCAGTACTTC
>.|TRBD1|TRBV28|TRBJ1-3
CASSSSGQGGNTIYF
TGTGCCAGCAGTAGTTCAGGACAGGGTGGAAACACCATATATTTT
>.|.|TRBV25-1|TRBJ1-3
CASSDGGDYVGGNTIYF
TGTGCCAGCAGTGATGGTGGGGACTATGTAGGTGGAAACACCATATATTTT
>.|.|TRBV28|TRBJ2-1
CASRYLQGTYNEQFF
TGTGCCAGCAGATACCTACAGGGAACCTACAATGAGCAGTTCTTC
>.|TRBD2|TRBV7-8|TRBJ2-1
CASSTRGTSGRDEQFF
TGTGCCAGCTCCACCCGAGGGACTAGCGGGAGGGATGAGCAGTTCTTC
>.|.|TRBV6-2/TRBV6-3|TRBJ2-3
CASSYSRLARDTQYF
TGTGCCAGCAGTTACTCGCGGCTAGCCAGAGATACGCAGTATTTT
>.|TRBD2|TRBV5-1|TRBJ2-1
CASSYTSGGYYNEQFF
TGCGCCAGCAGCTATACTAGCGGGGGGTATTACAATGAGCAGTTCTTC
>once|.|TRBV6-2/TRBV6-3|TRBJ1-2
CASSYLAVNGYTF
TGTGCCAGCAGTTACTTAGCCGTAAATGGCTACACCTTC
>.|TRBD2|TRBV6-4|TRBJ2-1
CASSLTGGGASYNEQFF
TGTGCCAGCTCCCTCACCGGCGGGGGGGCCTCGTACAATGAGCAGTTCTTC
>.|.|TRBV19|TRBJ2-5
CASSMTVIQETQYF
TGTGCCAGTAGTATGACAGTTATCCAAGAGACCCAGTACTTC
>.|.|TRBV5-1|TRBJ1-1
CASSLMRGVMNTEAFF
TGCGCCAGCAGCTTAATGCGGGGCGTTATGAACACTGAAGCTTTCTTT
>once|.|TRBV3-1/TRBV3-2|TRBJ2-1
CASSYPGSPRSYNEQFF
TGTGCCAGCAGCTATCCAGGTAGCCCGCGCTCTTACAATGAGCAGTTCTTC
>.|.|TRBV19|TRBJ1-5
CASSISIGAQPQHF
TGTGCCAGTAGTATCAGCATCGGGGCTCAGCCCCAGCATTTT
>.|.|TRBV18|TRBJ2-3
CASSRDSTDTQYF
TGTGCCAGCTCACGGGACAGCACAGATACGCAGTATTTT
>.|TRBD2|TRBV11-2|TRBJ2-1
CASSFSLLAGAGNEQFF
TGTGCCAGCAGCTTCTCACTACTAGCGGGAGCGGGGAATGAGCAGTTCTTC
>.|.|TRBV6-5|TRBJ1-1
CASSYRINTEAFF
TGTGCCAGCAGTTACAGAATAAACACTGAAGCTTTCTTT
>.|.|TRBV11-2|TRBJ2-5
CASSRIGRRPLQETQYF
TGTGCCAGCAGCCGAATCGGGCGTCGCCCCCTACAAGAGACCCAGTACTTC
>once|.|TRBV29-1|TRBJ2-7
CSVRDTLGTEQYF
TGCAGCGTTAGAGACACCTTAGGGACCGAGCAGTACTTC
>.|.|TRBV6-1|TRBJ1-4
CASSDLGATEKLFF
TGTGCCAGCAGTGACCTCGGGGCAACTGAAAAACTGTTTTTT
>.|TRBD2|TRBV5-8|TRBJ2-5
CASSSGRGGPQETQYF
TGTGCCAGCAGTTCCGGGCGGGGGGGCCCCCAAGAGACCCAGTACTTC
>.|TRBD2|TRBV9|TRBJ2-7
CASSVEGNGRIYEQYF
TGTGCCAGCAGCGTTGAAGGGAACGGGAGGATCTACGAGCAGTACTTC
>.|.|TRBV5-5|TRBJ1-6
CASSFGRSNSPLHF
TGTGCCAGCAGCTTCGGACGGAGCAATTCACCCCTCCACTTT
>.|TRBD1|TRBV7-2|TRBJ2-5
CASSSTGGAFIGQYF
TGTGCCAGCAGCTCTACAGGGGGCGCCTTTATTGGCCAGTACTTC
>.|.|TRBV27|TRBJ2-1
CASSFQRQDNEQFF
TGTGCCAGCAGTTTTCAAAGACAGGACAATGAGCAGTTCTTC
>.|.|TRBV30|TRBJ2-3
CAWRAWGVTDTQYF
TGTGCCTGGAGAGCTTGGGGTGTCACAGATACGCAGTATTTT
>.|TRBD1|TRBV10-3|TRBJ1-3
CAISGQGAAGNTIYF
TGTGCCATCAGCGGACAGGGGGCTGCTGGAAACACCATATATTTT
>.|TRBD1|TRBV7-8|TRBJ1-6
CASSHRGLENNSPLHF
TGTGCCAGCAGCCACAGGGGCCTCGAGAATAATTCACCCCTCCACTTT
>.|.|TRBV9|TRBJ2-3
CASSVMTAATDTQYF
TGTGCCAGCAGCGTAATGACAGCAGCCACAGATACGCAGTATTTT
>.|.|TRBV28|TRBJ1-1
CASTQRIMNTEAFF
TGTGCCAGCACCCAAAGGATCATGAACACTGAAGCTTTCTTT
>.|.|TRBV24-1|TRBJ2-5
CATSDNYRTQTQYF
TGTGCCACCAGTGATAACTACCGCACGCAGACCCAGTACTTC
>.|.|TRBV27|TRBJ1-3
CASSLGYNSGNTIYF
TGTGCCAGCAGCCTGGGCTATAACTCTGGAAACACCATATATTTT
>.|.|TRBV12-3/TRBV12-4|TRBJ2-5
CASRKRETQYF
TGTGCCAGCAGAAAAAGGGAGACCCAGTACTTC
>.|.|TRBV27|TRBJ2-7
CASSYRVGEQYF
TGTGCCAGCAGTTACAGGGTAGGAGAGCAGTACTTC
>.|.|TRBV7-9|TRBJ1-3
CASSPLIMISGNTIYF
TGTGCCAGCAGTCCCCTGATCATGATCTCTGGAAACACCATATATTTT
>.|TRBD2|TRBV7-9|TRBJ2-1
CASSPSRMRGGLNEQFF
TGTGCCAGCAGCCCCAGCAGGATGCGGGGGGGCTTAAATGAGCAGTTCTTC
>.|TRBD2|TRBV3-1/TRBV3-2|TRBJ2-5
CASSPSTGGVETQYF
TGTGCCAGCAGCCCCTCTACGGGGGGGGTTGAGACCCAGTACTTC
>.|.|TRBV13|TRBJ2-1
CASSSGRDNEQFF
TGTGCCAGCAGCTCCGGACGGGACAATGAGCAGTTCTTC
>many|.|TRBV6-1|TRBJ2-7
CASSERGRTYEQYF
TGTGCCAGCAGTGAAAGGGGCAGAACCTACGAGCAGTACTTC
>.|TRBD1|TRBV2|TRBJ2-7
CASSEGDRKLGEQYF
TGTGCCAGCAGTGAAGGGGACAGAAAGTTGGGCGAGCAGTACTTC
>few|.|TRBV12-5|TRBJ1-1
CASGWGTGNTEAFF
TGTGCTAGTGGTTGGGGTACTGGGAACACTGAAGCTTTCTTT
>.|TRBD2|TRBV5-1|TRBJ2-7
CASSPLAGSSYEQYF
TGCGCCAGCAGCCCTCTAGCGGGCTCCTCCTACGAGCAGTACTTC
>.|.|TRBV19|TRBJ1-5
CASSPYSNQPQHF
TGTGCCAGTAGCCCTTATAGCAATCAGCCCCAGCATTTT
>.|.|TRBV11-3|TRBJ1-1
CASSAGLGTEAFF
TGTGCCAGCAGCGCGGGCCTCGGGACTGAAGCTTTCTTT
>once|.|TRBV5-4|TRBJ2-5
CASSEPGGLEETQYF
TGTGCCAGCAGCGAACCGGGGGGCCTGGAAGAGACCCAGTACTTC
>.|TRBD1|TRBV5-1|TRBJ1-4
CASSPDRAWGEKLFF
TGCGCCAGCAGCCCGGACAGGGCGTGGGGTGAAAAACTGTTTTTT